Below, one T cell receptor beta chain is given with its context. Clones were sequenced by immunoSEQ multiplex PCR, and TCRdb holds only the in-frame ones, with some missing. The repertoire holds roughly 16,000 clones, with 93% as singletons. This CDR3 has 15 residues. Germline CDR1 and CDR2: MNHEY and SVGAGI. V lost 5 bases and J 4 bases, leaving 15 bases between the germline ends. These data belong to a study of T cell repertoires in ileal Crohn's disease. Study as a whole: At surgery, about 36% of patients smoked, with median disease duration roughly 8.3 years.

V is TRBV6-5 and J is TRBJ2-1; perhaps TRBD2 as D (7 bases). This receptor was taken from an adult with Crohn's disease. The sample was ileal tissue. CDR3 sequence reads: CASSKGGARYNEQFF. The CDR3 nucleotides read TGTGCCAGCAGTAAAGGGGGGGCGCGGTACAATGAGCAGTTCTTC.